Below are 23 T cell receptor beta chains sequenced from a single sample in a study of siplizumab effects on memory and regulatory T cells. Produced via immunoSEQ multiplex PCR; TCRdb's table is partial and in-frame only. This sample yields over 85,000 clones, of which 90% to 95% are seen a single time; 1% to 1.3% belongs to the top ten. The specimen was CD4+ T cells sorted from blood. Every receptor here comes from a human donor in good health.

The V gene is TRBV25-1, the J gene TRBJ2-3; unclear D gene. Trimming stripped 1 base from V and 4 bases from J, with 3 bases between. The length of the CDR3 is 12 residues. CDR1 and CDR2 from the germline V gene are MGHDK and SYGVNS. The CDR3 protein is CASSESADTQYF. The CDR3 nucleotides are TGTGCCAGCAGTGAATCGGCAGATACGCAGTATTTT.

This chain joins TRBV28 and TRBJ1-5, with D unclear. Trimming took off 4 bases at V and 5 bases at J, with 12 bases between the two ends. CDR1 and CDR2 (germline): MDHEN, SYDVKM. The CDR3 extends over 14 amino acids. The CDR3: CASSSTRRDQPQHF. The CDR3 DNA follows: TGTGCCAGCAGTTCCACACGCCGCGATCAGCCCCAGCATTTT.

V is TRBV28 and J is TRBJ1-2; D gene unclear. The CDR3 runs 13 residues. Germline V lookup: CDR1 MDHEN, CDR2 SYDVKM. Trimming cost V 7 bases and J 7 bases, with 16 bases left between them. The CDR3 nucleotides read TGTGCCAGCATAGCAGGCCTGAAGGGTGGCTACACCTTC. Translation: CASIAGLKGGYTF.

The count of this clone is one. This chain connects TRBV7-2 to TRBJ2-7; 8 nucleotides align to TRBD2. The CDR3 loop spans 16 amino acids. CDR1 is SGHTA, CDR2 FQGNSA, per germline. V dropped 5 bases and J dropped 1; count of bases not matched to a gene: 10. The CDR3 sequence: CASSDLGGRSSYEQYF. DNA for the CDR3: TGTGCCAGCAGCGACCTAGGCGGGAGGTCGTCCTACGAGCAGTACTTC.

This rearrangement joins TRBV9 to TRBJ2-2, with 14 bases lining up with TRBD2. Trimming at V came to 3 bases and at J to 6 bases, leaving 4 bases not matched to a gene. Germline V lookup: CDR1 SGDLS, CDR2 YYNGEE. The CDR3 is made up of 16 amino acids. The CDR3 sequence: CASSGGLAGVPGELFF. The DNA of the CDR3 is TGTGCCAGCAGCGGGGGACTAGCGGGAGTCCCCGGGGAGCTGTTTTTT.

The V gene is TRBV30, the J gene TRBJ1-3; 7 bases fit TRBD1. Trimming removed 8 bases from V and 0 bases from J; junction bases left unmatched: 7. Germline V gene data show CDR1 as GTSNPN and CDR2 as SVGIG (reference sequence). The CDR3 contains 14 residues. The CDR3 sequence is CAGQGGFSGNTIYF. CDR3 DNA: TGTGCCGGCCAGGGGGGCTTCTCTGGAAACACCATATATTTT.

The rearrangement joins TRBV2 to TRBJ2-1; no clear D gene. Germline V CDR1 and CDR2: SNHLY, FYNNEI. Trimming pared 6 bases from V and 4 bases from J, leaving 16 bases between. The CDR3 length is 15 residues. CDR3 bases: TGTGCCAGCAGGAACCGGGTTAATACTTACAATGAGCAGTTCTTC. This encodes CASRNRVNTYNEQFF.

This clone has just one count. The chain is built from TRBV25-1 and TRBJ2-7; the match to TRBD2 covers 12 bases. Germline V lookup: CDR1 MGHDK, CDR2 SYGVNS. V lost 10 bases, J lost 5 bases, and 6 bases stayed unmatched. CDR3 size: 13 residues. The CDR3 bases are TGTGCCATCGGACTAGCGGGAACTCACGAGCAGTACTTC. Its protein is CAIGLAGTHEQYF.

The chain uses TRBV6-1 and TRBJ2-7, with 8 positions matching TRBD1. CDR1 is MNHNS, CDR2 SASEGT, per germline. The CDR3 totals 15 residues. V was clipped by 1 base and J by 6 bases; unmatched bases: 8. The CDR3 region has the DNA TGTGCCAGCAGTGAAGGCTCTACAGGGGGTCGCGAGCAGTACTTC. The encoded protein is CASSEGSTGGREQYF.

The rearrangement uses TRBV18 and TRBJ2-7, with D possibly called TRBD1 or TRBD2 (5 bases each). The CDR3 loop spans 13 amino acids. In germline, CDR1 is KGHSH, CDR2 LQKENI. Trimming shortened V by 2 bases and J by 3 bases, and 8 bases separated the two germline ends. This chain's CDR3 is CASSPGTVYEQYF. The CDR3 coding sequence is TGTGCCAGCTCACCAGGGACGGTCTACGAGCAGTACTTC.

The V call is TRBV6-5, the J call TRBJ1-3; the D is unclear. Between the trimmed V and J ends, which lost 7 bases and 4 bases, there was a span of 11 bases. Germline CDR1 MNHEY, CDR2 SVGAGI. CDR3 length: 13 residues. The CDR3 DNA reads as TGTGCCAGCACCCGATCGGTCGGAAACACCATATATTTT. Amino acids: CASTRSVGNTIYF.

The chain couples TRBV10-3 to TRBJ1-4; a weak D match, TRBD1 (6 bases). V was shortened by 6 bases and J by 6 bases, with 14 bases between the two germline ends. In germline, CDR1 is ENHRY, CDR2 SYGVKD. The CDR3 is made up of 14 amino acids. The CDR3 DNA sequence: TGTGCCATCAGCGAGGGGGGTCCGGATGAAAAACTGTTTTTT. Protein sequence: CAISEGGPDEKLFF.

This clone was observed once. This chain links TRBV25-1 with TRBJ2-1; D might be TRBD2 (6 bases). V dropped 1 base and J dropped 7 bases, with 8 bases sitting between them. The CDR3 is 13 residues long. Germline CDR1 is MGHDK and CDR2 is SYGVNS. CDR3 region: CASSESGRNEQFF. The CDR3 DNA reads TGTGCCAGCAGTGAATCTGGGAGGAATGAGCAGTTCTTC.

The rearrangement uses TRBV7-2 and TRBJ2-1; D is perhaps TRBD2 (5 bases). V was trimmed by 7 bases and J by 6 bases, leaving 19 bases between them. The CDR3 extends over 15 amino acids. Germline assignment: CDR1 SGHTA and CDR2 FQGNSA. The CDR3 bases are TGTGCCAGCACCCTCGGGCGGGTTTTGGGCAATGAGCAGTTCTTC. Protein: CASTLGRVLGNEQFF.

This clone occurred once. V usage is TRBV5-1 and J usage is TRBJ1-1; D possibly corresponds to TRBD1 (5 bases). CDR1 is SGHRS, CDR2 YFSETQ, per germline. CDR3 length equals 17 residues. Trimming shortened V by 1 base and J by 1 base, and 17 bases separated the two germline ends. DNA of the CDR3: TGCGCCAGCAGCTTGAGTGGGACCCCGGTTAAGAACACTGAAGCTTTCTTT. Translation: CASSLSGTPVKNTEAFF.

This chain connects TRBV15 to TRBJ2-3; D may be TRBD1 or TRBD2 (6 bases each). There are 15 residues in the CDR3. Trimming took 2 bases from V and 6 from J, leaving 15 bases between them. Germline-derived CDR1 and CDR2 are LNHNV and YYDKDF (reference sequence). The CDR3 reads CATSRSSRGGDTQYF. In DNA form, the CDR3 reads TGTGCCACCAGCAGAAGTTCTCGAGGGGGGGATACGCAGTATTTT.

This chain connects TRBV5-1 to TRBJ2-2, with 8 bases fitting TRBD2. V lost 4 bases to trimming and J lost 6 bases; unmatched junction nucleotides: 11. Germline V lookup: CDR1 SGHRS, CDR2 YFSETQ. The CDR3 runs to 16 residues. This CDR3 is CASSRGGSRDPGELFF. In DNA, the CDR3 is TGCGCCAGCAGCCGGGGGGGATCCAGGGATCCCGGGGAGCTGTTTTTT.

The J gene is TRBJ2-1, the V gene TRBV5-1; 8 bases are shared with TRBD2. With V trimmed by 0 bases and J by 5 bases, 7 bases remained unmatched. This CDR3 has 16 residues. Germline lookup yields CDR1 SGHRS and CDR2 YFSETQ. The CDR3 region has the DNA TGCGCCAGCAGCTTGGTCGGCGGGAGGCCACACAATGAGCAGTTCTTC. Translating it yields CASSLVGGRPHNEQFF. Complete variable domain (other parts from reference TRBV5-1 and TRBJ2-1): KAGVTQTPRYLIKTRGQQVTLSCSPISGHRSVSWYQQTPGQGLQFLFEYFSETQRNKGNFPGRFSGRQFSNSRSEMNVSTLELGDSALYLCASSLVGGRPHNEQFFGPGTRLTVL.

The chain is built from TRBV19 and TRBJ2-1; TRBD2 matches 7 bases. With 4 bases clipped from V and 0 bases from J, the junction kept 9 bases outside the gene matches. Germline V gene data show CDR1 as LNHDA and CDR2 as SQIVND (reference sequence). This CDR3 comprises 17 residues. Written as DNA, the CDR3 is TGTGCCAGTAGTAGTTCACTAGCGACTAGCTCCTACAATGAGCAGTTCTTC. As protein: CASSSSLATSSYNEQFF.

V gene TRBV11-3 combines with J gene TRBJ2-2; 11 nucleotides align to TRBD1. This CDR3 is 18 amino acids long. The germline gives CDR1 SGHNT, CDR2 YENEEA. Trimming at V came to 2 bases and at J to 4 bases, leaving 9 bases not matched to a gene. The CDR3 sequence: CASSLPRGTGGSTGELFF. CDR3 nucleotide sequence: TGTGCCAGCAGCTTACCAAGAGGGACAGGGGGGAGCACCGGGGAGCTGTTTTTT.

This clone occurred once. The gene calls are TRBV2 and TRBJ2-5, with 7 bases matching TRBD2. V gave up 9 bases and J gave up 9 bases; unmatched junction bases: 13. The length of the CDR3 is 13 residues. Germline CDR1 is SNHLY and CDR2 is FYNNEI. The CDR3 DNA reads TGTGCCAGTAGGGGAGGGTCCAAGGGACCCCAGTACTTC. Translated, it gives CASRGGSKGPQYF. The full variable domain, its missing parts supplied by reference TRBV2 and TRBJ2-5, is EPEVTQTPSHQVTQMGQEVILRCVPISNHLYFYWYRQILGQKVEFLVSFYNNEISEKSEIFDDQFSVERPDGSNFTLKIRSTKLEDSAMYFCASRGGSKGPQYFGPGTRLLVL.

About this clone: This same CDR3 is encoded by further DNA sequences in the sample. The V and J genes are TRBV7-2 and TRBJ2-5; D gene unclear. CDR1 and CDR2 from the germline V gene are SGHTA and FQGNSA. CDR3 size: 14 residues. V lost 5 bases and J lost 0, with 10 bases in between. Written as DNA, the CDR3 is TGTGCCAGCAGCAATTCCCCGTACCAAGAGACCCAGTACTTC. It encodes CASSNSPYQETQYF.

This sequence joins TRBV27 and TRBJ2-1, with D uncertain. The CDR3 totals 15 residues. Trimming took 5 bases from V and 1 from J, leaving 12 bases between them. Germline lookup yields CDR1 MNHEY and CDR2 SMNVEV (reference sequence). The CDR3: CASSPEWISYNEQFF. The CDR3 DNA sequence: TGTGCCAGCAGTCCCGAGTGGATATCCTACAATGAGCAGTTCTTC.